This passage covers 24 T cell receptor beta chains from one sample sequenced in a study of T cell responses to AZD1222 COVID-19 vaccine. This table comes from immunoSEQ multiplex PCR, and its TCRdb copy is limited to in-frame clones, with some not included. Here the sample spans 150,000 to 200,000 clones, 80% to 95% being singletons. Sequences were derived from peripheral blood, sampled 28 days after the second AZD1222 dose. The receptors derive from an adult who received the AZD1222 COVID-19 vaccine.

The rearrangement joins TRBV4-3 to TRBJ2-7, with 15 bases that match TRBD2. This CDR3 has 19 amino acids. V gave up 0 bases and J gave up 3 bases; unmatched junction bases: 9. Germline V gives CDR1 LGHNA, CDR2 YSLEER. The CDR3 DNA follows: TGCGCCAGCAGCCAAGAGACCGGACTAGCGGGAGGGCCGTTCTACGAGCAGTACTTC. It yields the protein CASSQETGLAGGPFYEQYF.

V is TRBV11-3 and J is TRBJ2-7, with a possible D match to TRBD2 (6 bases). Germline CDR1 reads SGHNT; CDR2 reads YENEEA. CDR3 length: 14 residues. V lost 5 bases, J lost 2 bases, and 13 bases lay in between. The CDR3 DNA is TGTGCCAGCAGCCCTGGGGGGACGGCCTACGAGCAGTACTTC. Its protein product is CASSPGGTAYEQYF. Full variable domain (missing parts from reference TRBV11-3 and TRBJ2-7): EAGVVQSPRYKIIEKKQPVAFWCNPISGHNTLYWYLQNLGQGPELLIRYENEEAVDDSQLPKDRFSAERLKGVDSTLKIQPAELGDSAVYLCASSPGGTAYEQYFGPGTRLTVT.

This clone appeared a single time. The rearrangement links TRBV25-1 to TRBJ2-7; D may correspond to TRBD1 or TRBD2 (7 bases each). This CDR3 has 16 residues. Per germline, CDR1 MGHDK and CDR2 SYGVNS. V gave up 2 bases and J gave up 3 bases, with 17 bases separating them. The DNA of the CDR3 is TGTGCCAGCAGTGAACCCCGACAGGGAGGGAACTACGAGCAGTACTTC. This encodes CASSEPRQGGNYEQYF.

The CDR3 DNA follows: TGTGCCAGCAGCCAGGGTTATCAAGGCCCCCTCTATGGCTACACCTTC. Translation gives CASSQGYQGPLYGYTF. The chain is built from TRBV3-1 (or the pseudogene TRBV3-2) and TRBJ1-2, with no clear D. The germline V gene has CDR1 LGHDT and CDR2 YNNKEL (reference sequence). This CDR3 is built from 16 residues. V was cut by 3 bases and J by 4 bases, with 18 bases left in between.

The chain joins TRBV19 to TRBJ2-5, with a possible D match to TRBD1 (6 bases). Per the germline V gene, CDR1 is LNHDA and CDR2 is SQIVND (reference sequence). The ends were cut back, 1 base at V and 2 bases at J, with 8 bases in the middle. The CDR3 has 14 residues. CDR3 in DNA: TGTGCCAGTAGTATAGCTAGGGGGCAAGAGACCCAGTACTTC. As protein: CASSIARGQETQYF.

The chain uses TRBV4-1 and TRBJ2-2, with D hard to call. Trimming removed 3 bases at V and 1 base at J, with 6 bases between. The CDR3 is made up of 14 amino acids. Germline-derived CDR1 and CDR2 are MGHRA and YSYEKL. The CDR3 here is CASSQIGNTGELFF. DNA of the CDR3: TGCGCCAGCAGCCAGATAGGGAACACCGGGGAGCTGTTTTTT.

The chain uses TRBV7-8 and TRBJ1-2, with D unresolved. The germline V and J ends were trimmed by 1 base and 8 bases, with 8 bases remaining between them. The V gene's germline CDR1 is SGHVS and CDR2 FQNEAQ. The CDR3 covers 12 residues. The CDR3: CASSLGLVGYTF. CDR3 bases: TGTGCCAGCAGCTTAGGGTTGGTAGGCTACACCTTC. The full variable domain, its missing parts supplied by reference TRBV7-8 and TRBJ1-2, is GAGVSQSPRYKVAKRGQDVALRCDPISGHVSLFWYQQALGQGPEFLTYFQNEAQLDKSGLPSDRFFAERPEGSVSTLKIQRTQQEDSAVYLCASSLGLVGYTFGSGTRLTVV.

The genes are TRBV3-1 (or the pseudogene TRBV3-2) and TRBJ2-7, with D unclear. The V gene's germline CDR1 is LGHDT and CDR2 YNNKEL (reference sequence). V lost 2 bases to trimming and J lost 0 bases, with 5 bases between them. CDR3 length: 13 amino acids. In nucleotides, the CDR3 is TGTGCCAGCAGCCAACACGGCTCCTACGAGCAGTACTTC. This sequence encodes CASSQHGSYEQYF.

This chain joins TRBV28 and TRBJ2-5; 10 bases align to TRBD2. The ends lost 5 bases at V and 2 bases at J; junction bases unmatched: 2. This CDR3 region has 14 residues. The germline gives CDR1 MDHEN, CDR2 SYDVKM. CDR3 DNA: TGTGCCAGCAGTCGACTAGCGGGTCAAGAGACCCAGTACTTC. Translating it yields CASSRLAGQETQYF.

The CDR3 DNA sequence: TGTGCCAGCAGTTTCAGCAGGAGTTCTTCTTATGGCTACACCTTC. This sequence encodes CASSFSRSSSYGYTF. The gene calls are TRBV28 and TRBJ1-2; no clear D. Germline V gene lookup returns CDR1 MDHEN and CDR2 SYDVKM. Trimming pared 3 bases from V and 5 bases from J, leaving 16 bases between. The CDR3 is made up of 15 amino acids.

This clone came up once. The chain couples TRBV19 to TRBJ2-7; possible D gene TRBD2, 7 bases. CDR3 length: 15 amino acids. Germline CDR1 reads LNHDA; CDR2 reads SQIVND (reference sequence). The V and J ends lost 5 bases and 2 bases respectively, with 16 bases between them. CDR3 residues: CASSFREGGPYEQYF. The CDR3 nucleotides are TGTGCCAGTAGTTTTAGGGAGGGGGGTCCCTACGAGCAGTACTTC.

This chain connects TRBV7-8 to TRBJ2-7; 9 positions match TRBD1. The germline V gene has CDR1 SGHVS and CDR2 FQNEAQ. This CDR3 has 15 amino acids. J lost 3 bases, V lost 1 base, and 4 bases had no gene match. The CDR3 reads CASSLGTGVNYEQYF. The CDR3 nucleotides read TGTGCCAGCAGCTTAGGGACAGGGGTTAACTACGAGCAGTACTTC.

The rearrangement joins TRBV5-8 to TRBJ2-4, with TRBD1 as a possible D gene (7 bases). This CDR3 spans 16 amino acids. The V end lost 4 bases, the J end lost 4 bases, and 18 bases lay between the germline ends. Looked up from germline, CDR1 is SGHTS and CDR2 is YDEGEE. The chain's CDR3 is CASSDSQGGLKNIQYF. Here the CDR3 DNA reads TGTGCCAGCAGCGATTCTCAGGGGGGCCTAAAAAACATTCAGTACTTC.

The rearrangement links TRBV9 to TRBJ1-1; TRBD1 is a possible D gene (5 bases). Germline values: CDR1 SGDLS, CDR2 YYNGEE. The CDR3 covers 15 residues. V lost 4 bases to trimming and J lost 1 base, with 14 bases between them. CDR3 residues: CASSTPDGGNTEAFF. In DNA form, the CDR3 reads TGTGCCAGCAGCACCCCGGATGGGGGGAACACTGAAGCTTTCTTT.

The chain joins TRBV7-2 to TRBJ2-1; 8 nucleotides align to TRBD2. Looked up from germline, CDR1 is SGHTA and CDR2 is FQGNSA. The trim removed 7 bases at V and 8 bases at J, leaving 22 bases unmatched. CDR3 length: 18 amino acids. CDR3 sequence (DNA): TGTGCCAGCACCTTGTGGGTATCCGCGAGCGGGAGCCCCCATGAGCAGTTCTTC. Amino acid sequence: CASTLWVSASGSPHEQFF.

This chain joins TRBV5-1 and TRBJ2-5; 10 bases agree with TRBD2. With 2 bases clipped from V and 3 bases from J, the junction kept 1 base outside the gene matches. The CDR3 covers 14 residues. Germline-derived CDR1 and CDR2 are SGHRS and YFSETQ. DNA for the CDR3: TGCGCCAGCAGCTTCCTAGCGGGAGAAGAGACCCAGTACTTC. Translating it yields CASSFLAGEETQYF. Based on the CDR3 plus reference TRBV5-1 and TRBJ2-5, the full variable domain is KAGVTQTPRYLIKTRGQQVTLSCSPISGHRSVSWYQQTPGQGLQFLFEYFSETQRNKGNFPGRFSGRQFSNSRSEMNVSTLELGDSALYLCASSFLAGEETQYFGPGTRLLVL.

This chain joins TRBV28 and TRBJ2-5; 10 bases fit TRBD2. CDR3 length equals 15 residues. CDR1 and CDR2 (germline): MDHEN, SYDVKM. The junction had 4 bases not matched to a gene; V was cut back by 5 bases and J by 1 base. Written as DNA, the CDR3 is TGTGCCAGCAGTGTACTAGCGGGAACCCAAGAGACCCAGTACTTC. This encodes CASSVLAGTQETQYF.

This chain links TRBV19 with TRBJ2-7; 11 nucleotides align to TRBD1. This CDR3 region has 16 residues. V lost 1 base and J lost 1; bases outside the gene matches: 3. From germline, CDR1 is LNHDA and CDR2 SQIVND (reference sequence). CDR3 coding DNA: TGTGCCAGTAGTATAGTTGGACAGGGGGCGTCCTACGAGCAGTACTTC. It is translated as CASSIVGQGASYEQYF.

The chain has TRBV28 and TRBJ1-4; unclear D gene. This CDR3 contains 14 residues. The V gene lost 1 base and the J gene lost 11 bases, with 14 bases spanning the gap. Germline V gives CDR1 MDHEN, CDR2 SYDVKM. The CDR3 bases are TGTGCCAGCAGTTTATTGTCCGCCCGGACGAAACTGTTTTTT. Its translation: CASSLLSARTKLFF.

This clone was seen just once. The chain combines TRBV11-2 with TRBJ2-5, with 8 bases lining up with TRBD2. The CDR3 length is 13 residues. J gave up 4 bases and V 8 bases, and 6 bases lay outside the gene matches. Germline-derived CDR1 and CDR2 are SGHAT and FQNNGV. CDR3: CASLSGGAETQYF. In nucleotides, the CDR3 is TGTGCCAGCCTCAGCGGGGGCGCAGAGACCCAGTACTTC.

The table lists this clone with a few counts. Here the CDR3 reads CAISGKTGTENNEQFF. DNA of the CDR3: TGTGCCATCAGTGGCAAAACCGGGACAGAGAACAATGAGCAGTTCTTC. The rearrangement uses TRBV10-3 and TRBJ2-1, with 7 bases aligning to TRBD1. Losses at the gene ends were 4 bases for V and 5 bases for J; bases not matched to a gene: 11. Germline assignment: CDR1 ENHRY and CDR2 SYGVKD. The CDR3 consists of 16 residues.

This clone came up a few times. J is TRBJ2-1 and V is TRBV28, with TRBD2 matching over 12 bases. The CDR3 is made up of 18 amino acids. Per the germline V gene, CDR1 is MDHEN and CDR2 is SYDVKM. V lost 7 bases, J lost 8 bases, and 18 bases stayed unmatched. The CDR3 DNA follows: TGTGCCAGCAACTCCTTTTGGGATTCTAGCGGGAGGGCAGATGAGCAGTTCTTC. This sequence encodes CASNSFWDSSGRADEQFF.

CDR3 region: CASSLSLGRQSYEQYF. In nucleotides, the CDR3 is TGTGCCAGCAGCTTATCACTAGGACGCCAGTCCTACGAGCAGTACTTC. The J gene is TRBJ2-7, the V gene TRBV7-9, with TRBD2 as a possible D gene (5 bases). This CDR3 spans 16 amino acids. Germline CDR1 is SEHNR and CDR2 is FQNEAQ (reference sequence). V lost 2 bases and J 1 base, leaving 15 bases between the germline ends.

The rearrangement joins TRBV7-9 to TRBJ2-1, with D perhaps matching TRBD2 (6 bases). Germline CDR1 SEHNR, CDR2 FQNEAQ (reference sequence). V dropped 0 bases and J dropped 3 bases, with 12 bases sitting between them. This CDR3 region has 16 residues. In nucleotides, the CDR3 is TGTGCCAGCAGCTTAGCTACGGGAGCACTCTACAATGAGCAGTTCTTC. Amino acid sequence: CASSLATGALYNEQFF.